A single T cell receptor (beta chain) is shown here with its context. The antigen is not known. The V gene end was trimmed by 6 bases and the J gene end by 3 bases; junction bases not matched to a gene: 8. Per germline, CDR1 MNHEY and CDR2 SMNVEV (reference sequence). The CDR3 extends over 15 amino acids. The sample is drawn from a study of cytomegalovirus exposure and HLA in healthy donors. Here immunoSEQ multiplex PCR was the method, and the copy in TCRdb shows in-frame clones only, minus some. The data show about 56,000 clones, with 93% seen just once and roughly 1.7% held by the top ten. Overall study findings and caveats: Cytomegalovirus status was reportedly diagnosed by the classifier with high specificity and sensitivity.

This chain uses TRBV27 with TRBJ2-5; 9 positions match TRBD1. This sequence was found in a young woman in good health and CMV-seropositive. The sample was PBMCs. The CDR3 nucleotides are TGTGCCAGCAGATTTTCGGGACAGGGAGAAGAGACCCAGTACTTC. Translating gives CASRFSGQGEETQYF.